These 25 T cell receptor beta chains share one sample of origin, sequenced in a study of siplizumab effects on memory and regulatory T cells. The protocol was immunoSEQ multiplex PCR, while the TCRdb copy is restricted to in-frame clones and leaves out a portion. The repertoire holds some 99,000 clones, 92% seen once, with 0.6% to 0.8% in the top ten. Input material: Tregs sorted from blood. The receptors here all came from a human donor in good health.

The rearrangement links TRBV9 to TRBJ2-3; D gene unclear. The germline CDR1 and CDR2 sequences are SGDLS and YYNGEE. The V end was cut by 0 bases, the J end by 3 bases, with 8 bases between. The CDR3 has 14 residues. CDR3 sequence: CASSVEGRTDTQYF. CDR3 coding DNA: TGTGCCAGCAGCGTAGAGGGTAGAACAGATACGCAGTATTTT.

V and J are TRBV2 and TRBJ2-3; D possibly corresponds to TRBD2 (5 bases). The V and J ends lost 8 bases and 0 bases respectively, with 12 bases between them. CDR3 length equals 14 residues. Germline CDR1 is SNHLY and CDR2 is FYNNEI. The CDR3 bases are TGTGCCAGCGGTCAAGGGAGAAGCACAGATACGCAGTATTTT. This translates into CASGQGRSTDTQYF.

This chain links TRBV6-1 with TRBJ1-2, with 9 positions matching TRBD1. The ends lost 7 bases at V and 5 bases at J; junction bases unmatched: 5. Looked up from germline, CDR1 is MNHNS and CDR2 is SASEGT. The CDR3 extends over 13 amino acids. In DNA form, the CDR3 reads TGTGCCAGCAACCTACAGGGGGCATATGGCTACACCTTC. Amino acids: CASNLQGAYGYTF.

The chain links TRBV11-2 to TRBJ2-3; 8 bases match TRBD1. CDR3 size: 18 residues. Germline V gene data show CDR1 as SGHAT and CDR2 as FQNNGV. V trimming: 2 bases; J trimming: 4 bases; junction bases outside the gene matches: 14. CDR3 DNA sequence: TGTGCCAGCAGCTTAAGGCGAAGGGTGACAGGGGTCCCAGATACGCAGTATTTT. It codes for CASSLRRRVTGVPDTQYF.

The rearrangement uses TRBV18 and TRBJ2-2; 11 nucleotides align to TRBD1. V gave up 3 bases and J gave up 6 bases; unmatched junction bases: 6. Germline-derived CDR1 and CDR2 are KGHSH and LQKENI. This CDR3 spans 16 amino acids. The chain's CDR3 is CASSPWTGGAPGELFF. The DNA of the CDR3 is TGTGCCAGCTCACCTTGGACAGGGGGCGCCCCCGGGGAGCTGTTTTTT.

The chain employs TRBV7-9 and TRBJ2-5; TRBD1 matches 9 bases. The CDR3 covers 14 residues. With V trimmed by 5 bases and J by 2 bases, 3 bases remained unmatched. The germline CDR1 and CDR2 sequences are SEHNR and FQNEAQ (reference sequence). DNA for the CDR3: TGTGCCAGCAGCCCGGACAGGGGACAAGAGACCCAGTACTTC. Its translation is CASSPDRGQETQYF.

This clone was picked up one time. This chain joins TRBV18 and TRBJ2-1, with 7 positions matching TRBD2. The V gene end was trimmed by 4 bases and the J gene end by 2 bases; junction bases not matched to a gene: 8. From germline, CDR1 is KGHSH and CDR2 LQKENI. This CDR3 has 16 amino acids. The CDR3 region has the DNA TGTGCCAGCTCACTCTGGGCGGGGGAGGCCTACAATGAGCAGTTCTTC. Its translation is CASSLWAGEAYNEQFF.

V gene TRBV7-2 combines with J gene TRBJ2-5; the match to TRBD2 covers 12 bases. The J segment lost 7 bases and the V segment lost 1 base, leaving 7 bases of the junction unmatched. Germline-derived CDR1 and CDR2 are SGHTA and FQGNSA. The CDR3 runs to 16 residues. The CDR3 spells CASSLVLAGGQGTQYF. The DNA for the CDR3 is TGTGCCAGCAGCTTAGTGCTAGCGGGGGGGCAGGGGACCCAGTACTTC.

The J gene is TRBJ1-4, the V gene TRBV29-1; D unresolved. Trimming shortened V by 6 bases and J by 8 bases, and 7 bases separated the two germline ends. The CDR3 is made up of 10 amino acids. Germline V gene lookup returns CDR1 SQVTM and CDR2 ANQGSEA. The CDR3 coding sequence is TGCAGCGTCCTTAACGAAAAACTGTTTTTT. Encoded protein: CSVLNEKLFF.

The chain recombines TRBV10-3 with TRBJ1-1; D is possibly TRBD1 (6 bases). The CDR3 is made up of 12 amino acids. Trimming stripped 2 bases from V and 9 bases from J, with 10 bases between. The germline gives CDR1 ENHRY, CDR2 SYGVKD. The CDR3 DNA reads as TGTGCCATCAGTGAGGTCAGGGGTCAAGCTTTCTTT. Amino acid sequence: CAISEVRGQAFF.

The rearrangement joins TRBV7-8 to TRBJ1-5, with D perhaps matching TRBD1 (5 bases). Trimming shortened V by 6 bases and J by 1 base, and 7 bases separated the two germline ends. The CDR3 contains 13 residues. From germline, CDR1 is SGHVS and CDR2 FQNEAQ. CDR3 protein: CASRRQSNQPQHF. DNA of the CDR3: TGTGCCAGCAGGAGACAGAGCAATCAGCCCCAGCATTTT.

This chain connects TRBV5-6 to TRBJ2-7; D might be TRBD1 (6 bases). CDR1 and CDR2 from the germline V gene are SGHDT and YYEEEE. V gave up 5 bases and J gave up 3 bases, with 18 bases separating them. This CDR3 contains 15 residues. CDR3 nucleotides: TGTGCCAGCAGGCAAAACACCGGGACACGCTACGAGCAGTACTTC. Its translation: CASRQNTGTRYEQYF.

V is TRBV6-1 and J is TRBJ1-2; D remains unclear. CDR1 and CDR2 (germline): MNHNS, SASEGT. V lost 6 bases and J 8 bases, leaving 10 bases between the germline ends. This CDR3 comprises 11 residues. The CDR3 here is CASRYELGYTF. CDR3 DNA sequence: TGTGCCAGCAGATATGAGTTGGGCTACACCTTC.

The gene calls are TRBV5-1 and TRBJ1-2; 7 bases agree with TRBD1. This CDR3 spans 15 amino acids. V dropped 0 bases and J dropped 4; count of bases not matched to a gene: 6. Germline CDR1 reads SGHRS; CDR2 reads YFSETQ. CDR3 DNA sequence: TGCGCCAGCAGCTTGGGGACAGGTGGTACCTATGGCTACACCTTC. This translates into CASSLGTGGTYGYTF.

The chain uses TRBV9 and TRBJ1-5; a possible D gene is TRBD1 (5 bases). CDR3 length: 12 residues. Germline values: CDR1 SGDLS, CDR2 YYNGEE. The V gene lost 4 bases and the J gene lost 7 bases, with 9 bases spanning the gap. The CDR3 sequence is CASSREGQPQHF. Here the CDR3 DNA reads TGTGCCAGCAGCCGGGAGGGGCAGCCCCAGCATTTT. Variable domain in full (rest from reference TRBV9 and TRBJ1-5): DSGVTQTPKHLITATGQRVTLRCSPRSGDLSVYWYQQSLDQGLQFLIQYYNGEERAKGNILERFSAQQFPDLHSELNLSSLELGDSALYFCASSREGQPQHFGDGTRLSIL.

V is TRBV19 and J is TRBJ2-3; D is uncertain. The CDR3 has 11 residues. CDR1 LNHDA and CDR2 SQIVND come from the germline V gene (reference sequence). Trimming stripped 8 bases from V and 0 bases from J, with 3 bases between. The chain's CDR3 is CASRSTDTQYF. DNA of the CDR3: TGTGCCAGTCGGAGCACAGATACGCAGTATTTT.

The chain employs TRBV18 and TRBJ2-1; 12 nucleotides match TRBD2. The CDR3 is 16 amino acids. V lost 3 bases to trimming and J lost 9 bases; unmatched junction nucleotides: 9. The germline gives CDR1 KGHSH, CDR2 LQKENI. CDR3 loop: CASSPRLAGEASEQFF. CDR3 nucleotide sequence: TGTGCCAGCTCACCCCGACTAGCGGGGGAAGCGAGTGAGCAGTTCTTC.

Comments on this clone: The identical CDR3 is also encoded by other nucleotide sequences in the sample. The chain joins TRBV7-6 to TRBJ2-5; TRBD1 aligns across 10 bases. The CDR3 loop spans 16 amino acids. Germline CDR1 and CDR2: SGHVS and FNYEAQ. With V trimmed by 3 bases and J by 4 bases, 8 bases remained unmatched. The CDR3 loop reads CASSLEGQGKSETQYF. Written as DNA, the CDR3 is TGTGCCAGCAGCTTGGAGGGACAGGGGAAGTCAGAGACCCAGTACTTC.

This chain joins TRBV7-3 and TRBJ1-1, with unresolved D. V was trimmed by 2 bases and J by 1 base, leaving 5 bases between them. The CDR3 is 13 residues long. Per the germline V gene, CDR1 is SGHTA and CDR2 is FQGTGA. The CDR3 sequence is CASSLGANTEAFF. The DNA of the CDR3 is TGTGCCAGCAGCTTAGGAGCGAACACTGAAGCTTTCTTT.

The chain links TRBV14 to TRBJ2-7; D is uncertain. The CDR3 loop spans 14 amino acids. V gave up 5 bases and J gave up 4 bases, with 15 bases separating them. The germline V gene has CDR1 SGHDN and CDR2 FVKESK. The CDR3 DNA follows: TGTGCCAGCAGCGGCCACCCGGTGGGGTACGAGCAGTACTTC. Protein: CASSGHPVGYEQYF. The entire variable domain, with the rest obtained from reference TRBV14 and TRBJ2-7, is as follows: EAGVTQFPSHSVIEKGQTVTLRCDPISGHDNLYWYRRVMGKEIKFLLHFVKESKQDESGMPNNRFLAERTGGTYSTLKVQPAELEDSGVYFCASSGHPVGYEQYFGPGTRLTVT.

The CDR3 loop reads CASSTGTGGSPLHF. The CDR3 bases are TGCGCCAGCAGCACGGGGACAGGGGGTTCACCCCTCCACTTT. J is TRBJ1-6 and V is TRBV5-1, with 11 nucleotides matching TRBD1. This CDR3 region has 14 residues. The trim removed 4 bases at V and 9 bases at J, leaving 3 bases unmatched. Germline lookup yields CDR1 SGHRS and CDR2 YFSETQ.

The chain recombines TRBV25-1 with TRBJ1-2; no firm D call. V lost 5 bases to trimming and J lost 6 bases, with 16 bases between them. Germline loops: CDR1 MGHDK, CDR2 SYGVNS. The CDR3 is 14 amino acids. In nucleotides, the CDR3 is TGTGCCAGCAGTAAGGGCGGACCCTTTCATGGCTACACCTTC. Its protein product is CASSKGGPFHGYTF.

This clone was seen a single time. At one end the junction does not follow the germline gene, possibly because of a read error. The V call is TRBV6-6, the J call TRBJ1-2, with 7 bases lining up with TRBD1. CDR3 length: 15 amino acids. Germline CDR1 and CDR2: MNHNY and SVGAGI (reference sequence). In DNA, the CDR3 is TGTGCCAGCAGTCACTCCGGGACAGCTAACTATGGCTACACCTTC. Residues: CASSHSGTANYGYTF.

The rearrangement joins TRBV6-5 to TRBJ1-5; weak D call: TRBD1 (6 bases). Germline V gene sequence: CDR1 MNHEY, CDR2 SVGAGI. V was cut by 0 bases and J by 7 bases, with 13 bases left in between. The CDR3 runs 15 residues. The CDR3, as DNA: TGTGCCAGCAGTTACTCAGGCAGGGGCGGCCAGCCCCAGCATTTT. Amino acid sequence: CASSYSGRGGQPQHF.

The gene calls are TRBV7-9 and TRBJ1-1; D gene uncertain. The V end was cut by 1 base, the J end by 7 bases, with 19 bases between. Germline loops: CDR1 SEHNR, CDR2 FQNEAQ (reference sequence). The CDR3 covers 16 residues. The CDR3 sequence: CASSLVGAPFKFEAFF. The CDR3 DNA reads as TGTGCCAGCAGCTTAGTAGGAGCCCCCTTTAAATTTGAAGCTTTCTTT. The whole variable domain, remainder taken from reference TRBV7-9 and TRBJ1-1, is DTGVSQNPRHKITKRGQNVTFRCDPISEHNRLYWYRQTLGQGPEFLTYFQNEAQLEKSRLLSDRFSAERPKGSFSTLEIQRTEQGDSAMYLCASSLVGAPFKFEAFFGQGTRLTVV.